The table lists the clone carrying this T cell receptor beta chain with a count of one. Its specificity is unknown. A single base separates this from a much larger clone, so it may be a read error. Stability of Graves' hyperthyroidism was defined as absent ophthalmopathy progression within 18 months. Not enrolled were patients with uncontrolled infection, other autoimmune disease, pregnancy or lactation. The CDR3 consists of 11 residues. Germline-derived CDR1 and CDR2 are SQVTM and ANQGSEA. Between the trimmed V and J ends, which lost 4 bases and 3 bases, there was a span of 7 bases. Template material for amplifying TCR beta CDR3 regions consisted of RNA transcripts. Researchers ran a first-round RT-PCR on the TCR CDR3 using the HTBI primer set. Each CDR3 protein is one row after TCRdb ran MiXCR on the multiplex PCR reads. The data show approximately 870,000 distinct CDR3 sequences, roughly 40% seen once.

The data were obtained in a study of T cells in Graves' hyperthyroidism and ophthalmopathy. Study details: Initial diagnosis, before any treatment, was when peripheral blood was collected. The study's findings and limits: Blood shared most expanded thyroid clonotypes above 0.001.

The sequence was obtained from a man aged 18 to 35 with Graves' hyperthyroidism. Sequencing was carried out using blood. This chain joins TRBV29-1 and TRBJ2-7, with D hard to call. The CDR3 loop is CSVGYSYEQYF. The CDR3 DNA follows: TGCAGCGTTGGCTACAGCTACGAGCAGTACTTC.